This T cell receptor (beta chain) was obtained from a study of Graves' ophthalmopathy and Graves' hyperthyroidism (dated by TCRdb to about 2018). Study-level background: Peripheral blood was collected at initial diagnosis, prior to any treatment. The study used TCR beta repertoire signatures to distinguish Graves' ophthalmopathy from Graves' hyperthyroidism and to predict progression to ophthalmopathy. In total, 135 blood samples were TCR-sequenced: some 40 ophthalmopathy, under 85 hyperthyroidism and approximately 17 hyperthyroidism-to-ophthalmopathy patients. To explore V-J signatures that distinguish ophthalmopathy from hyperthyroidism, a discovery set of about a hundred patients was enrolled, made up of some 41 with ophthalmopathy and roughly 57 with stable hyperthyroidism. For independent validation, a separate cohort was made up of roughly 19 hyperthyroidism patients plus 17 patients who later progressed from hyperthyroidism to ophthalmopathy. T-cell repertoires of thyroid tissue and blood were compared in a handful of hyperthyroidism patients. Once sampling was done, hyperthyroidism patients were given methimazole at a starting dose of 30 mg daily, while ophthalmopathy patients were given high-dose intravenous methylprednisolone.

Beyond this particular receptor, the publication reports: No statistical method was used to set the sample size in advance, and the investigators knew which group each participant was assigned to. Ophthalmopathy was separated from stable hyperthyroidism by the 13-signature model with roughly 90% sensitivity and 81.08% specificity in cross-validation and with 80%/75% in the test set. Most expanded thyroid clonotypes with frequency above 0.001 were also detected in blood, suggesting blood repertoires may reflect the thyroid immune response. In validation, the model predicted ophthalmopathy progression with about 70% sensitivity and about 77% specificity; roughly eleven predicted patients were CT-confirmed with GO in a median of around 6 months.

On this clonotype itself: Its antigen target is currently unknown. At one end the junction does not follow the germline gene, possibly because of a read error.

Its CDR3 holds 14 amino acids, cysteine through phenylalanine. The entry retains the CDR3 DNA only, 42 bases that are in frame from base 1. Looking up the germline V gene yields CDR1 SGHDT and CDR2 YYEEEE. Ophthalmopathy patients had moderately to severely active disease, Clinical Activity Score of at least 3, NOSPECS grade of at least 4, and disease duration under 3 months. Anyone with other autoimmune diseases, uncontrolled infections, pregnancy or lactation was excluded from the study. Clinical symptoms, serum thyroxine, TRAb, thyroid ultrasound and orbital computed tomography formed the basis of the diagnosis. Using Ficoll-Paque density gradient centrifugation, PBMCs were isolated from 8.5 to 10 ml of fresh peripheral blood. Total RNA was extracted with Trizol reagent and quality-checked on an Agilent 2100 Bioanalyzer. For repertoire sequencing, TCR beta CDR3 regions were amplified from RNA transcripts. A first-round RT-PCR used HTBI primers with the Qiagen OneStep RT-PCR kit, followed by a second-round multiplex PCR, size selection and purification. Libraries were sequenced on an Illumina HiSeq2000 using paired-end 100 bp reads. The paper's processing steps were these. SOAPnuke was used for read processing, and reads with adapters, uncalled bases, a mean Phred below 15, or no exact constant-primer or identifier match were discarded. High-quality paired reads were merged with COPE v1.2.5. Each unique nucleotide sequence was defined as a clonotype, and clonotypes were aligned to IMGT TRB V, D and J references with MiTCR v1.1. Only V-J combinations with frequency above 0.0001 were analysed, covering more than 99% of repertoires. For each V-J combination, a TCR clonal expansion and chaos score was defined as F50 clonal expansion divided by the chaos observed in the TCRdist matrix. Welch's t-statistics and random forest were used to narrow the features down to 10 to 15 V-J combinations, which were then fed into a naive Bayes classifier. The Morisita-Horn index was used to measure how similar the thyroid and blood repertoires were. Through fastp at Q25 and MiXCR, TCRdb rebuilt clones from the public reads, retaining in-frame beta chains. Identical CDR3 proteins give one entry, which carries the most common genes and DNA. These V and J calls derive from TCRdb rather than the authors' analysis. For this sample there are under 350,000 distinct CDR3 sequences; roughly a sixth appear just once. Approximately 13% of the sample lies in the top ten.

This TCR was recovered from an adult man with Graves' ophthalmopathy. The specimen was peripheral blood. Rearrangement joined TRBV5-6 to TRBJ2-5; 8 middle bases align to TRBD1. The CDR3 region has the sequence CASRRDRSQETQYF. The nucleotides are TGTGCCAGCAGGCGGGACAGGAGCCAAGAGACACAGTACTTC.